The 4 T cell receptor beta chains in this list originate from one sample, sequenced in a study of T-cell memory formation after mild COVID-19. Each CDR3 protein gets one entry after TCRdb re-called the 5' RACE reads with MiXCR. The sample records 130,000 to 150,000 distinct CDR3 sequences, 6% to 7% being singletons. Source material: PBMCs or a T cell subset sorted from them (not recorded which). The source is an adult woman who had mild COVID-19 (a few samples of this study predate the infection). Cell type and time point are not known.

This clonotype came up a few times. The chain employs TRBV10-3 and TRBJ2-6; tentative D call: TRBD2 (5 bases). The V gene's germline CDR1 is ENHRY and CDR2 SYGVKD. With 0 bases removed from V and 2 bases from J, the gap between germline ends came to 14 bases. The length of the CDR3 is 18 residues. For the CDR3, the DNA is TGTGCCATCAGTGAGTCCGTGGGCGCGCGGGCTGGGGCCAACGTCCTGACTTTC. This codes for CAISESVGARAGANVLTF.

This clonotype was observed a handful of times. The rearrangement uses TRBV30 and TRBJ1-5; unclear D gene. Germline CDR1 reads GTSNPN; CDR2 reads SVGIG (reference sequence). The CDR3 runs 17 residues. Between the trimmed V and J ends, which lost 0 bases and 4 bases, there was a span of 19 bases. CDR3 amino acids: CAWSVGLSTASNQPQHF. The CDR3 nucleotides are TGTGCCTGGAGTGTAGGGCTCTCTACAGCCTCGAATCAGCCCCAGCATTTT. The full variable domain, with the rest looked up from reference TRBV30 and TRBJ1-5, is SQTIHQWPATLVQPVGSPLSLECTVEGTSNPNLYWYRQAAGRGLQLLFYSVGIGQISSEVPQNLSASRPQDRQFILSSKKLLLSDSGFYLCAWSVGLSTASNQPQHFGDGTRLSIL.

This clonotype was seen a handful of times. The V call is TRBV7-9, the J call TRBJ2-1; D remains unclear. Trimming shortened V by 4 bases and J by 6 bases, and 13 bases separated the two germline ends. The CDR3 is made up of 14 amino acids. Germline V gene lookup returns CDR1 SEHNR and CDR2 FQNEAQ (reference sequence). The CDR3 DNA follows: TGTGCCAGCAGCTGGTTTGTAGGTTTCAATGAGCAGTTCTTC. As protein: CASSWFVGFNEQFF.

This clonotype was counted a few times. This sequence joins TRBV7-9 and TRBJ1-4, with a tentative D call TRBD1 (5 bases). With 1 base removed from V and 0 bases from J, the gap between germline ends came to 15 bases. Germline V CDR1 and CDR2: SEHNR, FQNEAQ (reference sequence). The CDR3 sequence is 18 residues long. The CDR3 protein is CASSLGQGQAATNEKLFF. The CDR3 region has the DNA TGTGCCAGCAGCTTAGGTCAGGGCCAGGCTGCAACTAATGAAAAACTGTTTTTT. The whole variable domain, remainder taken from reference TRBV7-9 and TRBJ1-4, is DTGVSQNPRHKITKRGQNVTFRCDPISEHNRLYWYRQTLGQGPEFLTYFQNEAQLEKSRLLSDRFSAERPKGSFSTLEIQRTEQGDSAMYLCASSLGQGQAATNEKLFFGSGTQLSVL.